The 22 T cell receptor beta chains below all came from one sample that was sequenced in a study of shared clonotypes between healthy human individuals (dated by TCRdb to the early 2020s). Libraries were constructed by the immunoSEQ multiplex PCR assay. Here the immuneACCESS table is served through TCRdb, limited to in-frame sequences with V and J called. Missing clones are a known gap in these copies; in checked studies unresolved V genes cover under half, and the rest lacks a known reason. The sample has about 2.4 million clones on record, 80% to 95% of them singletons. 0.35% to 0.45% of the sample lies in the top ten. The sequencing input was naive CD4+ T cells from PBMCs. The sample's cell subset or site label, in plain terms: CD45RA+ positively selected. The receptors shown here come from a man aged 18 to 29 in good health. Some clones in this sample may be carry-over from other donors' samples.

This clone appeared once. The rearrangement links TRBV30 to TRBJ2-7; no firm D call. Trimming shortened V by 2 bases and J by 5 bases, and 19 bases separated the two germline ends. The CDR3 sequence is 15 residues long. Germline CDR1 is GTSNPN and CDR2 is SVGIG (reference sequence). CDR3 in DNA: TGTGCCTGGAGTAGAGTTGGCGTTAAAGGCAACGAGCAGTACTTC. Protein product: CAWSRVGVKGNEQYF.

The chain uses TRBV19 and TRBJ2-1, with D tentatively TRBD1 or TRBD2 (7 bases each). The germline gives CDR1 LNHDA, CDR2 SQIVND (reference sequence). Trimming left V 11 bases short and J 12 bases short, with 26 bases between. The CDR3 has 14 residues. CDR3 DNA: TGTGCCGCCCAAGGGGGCGGGAGCAATAGTAGGCAGTTCTTC. Protein sequence: CAAQGGGSNSRQFF.

CDR3: CASSPPRTRGALEQYF. DNA for the CDR3: TGTGCCAGCAGCCCCCCCCGGACTAGAGGGGCTCTCGAGCAGTACTTC. V is TRBV28 and J is TRBJ2-7; 7 positions agree with TRBD2. This CDR3 is built from 16 residues. CDR1 and CDR2 (germline): MDHEN, SYDVKM. V gave up 6 bases and J gave up 6 bases; unmatched junction bases: 17.

The V call is TRBV9, the J call TRBJ2-5; the match to TRBD2 covers 8 bases. Per the germline V gene, CDR1 is SGDLS and CDR2 is YYNGEE. V gave up 2 bases and J gave up 2 bases; unmatched junction bases: 5. The CDR3 length is 15 residues. CDR3 loop: CASSVSGTRQETQYF. Here the CDR3 DNA reads TGTGCCAGCAGCGTCTCGGGGACTAGGCAAGAGACCCAGTACTTC.

Turning to this clone: Other DNA sequences in this specimen translate into the identical CDR3. The chain employs TRBV9 and TRBJ2-7; possibly TRBD1 or TRBD2 for D (6 bases each). The germline gives CDR1 SGDLS, CDR2 YYNGEE. V lost 0 bases and J lost 4, with 14 bases in between. The CDR3 totals 15 residues. The CDR3 here is CASSVEGGGPYEQYF. The DNA of the CDR3 is TGTGCCAGCAGCGTAGAAGGGGGAGGCCCTTACGAGCAGTACTTC.

This rearrangement joins TRBV7-6 to TRBJ1-1; D not resolved. V was trimmed by 3 bases and J by 0 bases, leaving 14 bases between them. The CDR3 runs 16 residues. Germline CDR1 SGHVS, CDR2 FNYEAQ. The CDR3 DNA reads TGTGCCAGCAGCTTTAACGTCGCTGGGGTGAACACTGAAGCTTTCTTT. The encoded protein is CASSFNVAGVNTEAFF.

Turning to this clone: A junction end diverges from the germline sequence, so it may reflect a read error. The CDR3 here is CASSLTDSTGLDF. The CDR3 coding sequence is TGTGCCAGCAGCTTAACGGACTCGACAGGTTTGGATTTC. The chain has TRBV7-3 and TRBJ1-2, with a possible D match to TRBD1 (6 bases). CDR1 SGHTA and CDR2 FQGTGA come from the germline V gene. The CDR3 contains 13 residues.

The chain links TRBV5-6 to TRBJ1-2; 8 positions match TRBD1. J was trimmed by 4 bases and V by 3 bases; bases with no gene match: 8. CDR1 is SGHDT and CDR2 is YYEEEE in the germline V gene. The CDR3 is 15 amino acids. CDR3 sequence reads: CASSSGTGMPYGYTF. The CDR3 nucleotides read TGTGCCAGCAGCTCCGGGACAGGAATGCCCTATGGCTACACCTTC. The full variable domain, completed using reference TRBV5-6 and TRBJ1-2, is DAGVTQSPTHLIKTRGQQVTLRCSPKSGHDTVSWYQQALGQGPQFIFQYYEEEERQRGNFPDRFSGHQFPNYSSELNVNALLLGDSALYLCASSSGTGMPYGYTFGSGTRLTVV.

The chain joins TRBV7-8 to TRBJ2-1, with a tentative D call TRBD2 (5 bases). The germline gives CDR1 SGHVS, CDR2 FQNEAQ. V gave up 1 base and J gave up 3 bases, with 13 bases separating them. CDR3 length equals 16 residues. In DNA, the CDR3 is TGTGCCAGCAGCTTAGAACCAGCGGTCTTCTACAATGAGCAGTTCTTC. Translation: CASSLEPAVFYNEQFF.

This rearrangement joins TRBV19 to TRBJ1-5; 10 bases are shared with TRBD1. The V and J ends lost 6 bases and 5 bases, in that order; junction bases with no gene match: 7. CDR1 and CDR2 (germline): LNHDA, SQIVND (reference sequence). The CDR3 has 15 residues. The CDR3 sequence is CASSPGDRGYQPQHF. Written as DNA, the CDR3 is TGTGCCAGTAGCCCCGGGGACAGGGGCTATCAGCCCCAGCATTTT.

This chain uses TRBV6-5 with TRBJ2-7; 8 bases match TRBD2. J was trimmed by 3 bases and V by 2 bases; bases with no gene match: 9. The germline V gene encodes CDR1 MNHEY and CDR2 SVGAGI. The CDR3 loop spans 16 amino acids. As DNA, the CDR3 is TGTGCCAGCAGTTACAATCGGCGGGAGGCACGCTACGAGCAGTACTTC. Protein: CASSYNRREARYEQYF.

The rearrangement links TRBV5-6 to TRBJ1-2; D is perhaps TRBD1 (5 bases). The CDR3 is 14 residues long. V was clipped by 6 bases and J by 4 bases, with 16 bases between them. CDR1 and CDR2 (germline): SGHDT, YYEEEE. The CDR3 DNA reads as TGTGCCAGCACCCAACGGTGGGGGAGCTATGGCTACACCTTC. Its translation is CASTQRWGSYGYTF. Based on the CDR3 plus reference TRBV5-6 and TRBJ1-2, the full variable domain is DAGVTQSPTHLIKTRGQQVTLRCSPKSGHDTVSWYQQALGQGPQFIFQYYEEEERQRGNFPDRFSGHQFPNYSSELNVNALLLGDSALYLCASTQRWGSYGYTFGSGTRLTVV.

This clone was detected only once. This same CDR3 is encoded by further DNA sequences in the sample. The rearrangement joins TRBV2 to TRBJ1-3; D gene unclear. Trimming left V 4 bases short and J 4 bases short, with 5 bases between. This CDR3 comprises 12 residues. CDR1 is SNHLY and CDR2 is FYNNEI in the germline V gene. The CDR3 loop reads CASSVQGNTIYF. CDR3 DNA sequence: TGTGCCAGCAGTGTTCAAGGAAACACCATATATTTT. Complete variable domain (other parts from reference TRBV2 and TRBJ1-3): EPEVTQTPSHQVTQMGQEVILRCVPISNHLYFYWYRQILGQKVEFLVSFYNNEISEKSEIFDDQFSVERPDGSNFTLKIRSTKLEDSAMYFCASSVQGNTIYFGEGSWLTVV.

The genes are TRBV5-4 and TRBJ2-5; TRBD2 matches at 9 bases. Germline CDR1 SGHNT, CDR2 YYREEE (reference sequence). The CDR3 contains 16 residues. With V trimmed by 3 bases and J by 3 bases, 9 bases remained unmatched. The CDR3 is CASSSWLAGREETQYF. The CDR3 coding sequence is TGTGCCAGCAGCTCGTGGCTAGCGGGAAGAGAAGAGACCCAGTACTTC.

CDR3 sequence (DNA): TGTGCCACCAGCAGAGGCCAAGACAGGTATCAGCCCCAGCATTTT. It specifies CATSRGQDRYQPQHF. The chain has TRBV15 and TRBJ1-5; the D gene is possibly TRBD1 (6 bases). Germline V gene lookup returns CDR1 LNHNV and CDR2 YYDKDF (reference sequence). The germline V and J ends were trimmed by 1 base and 5 bases, with 12 bases remaining between them. The CDR3 is 15 residues long.

Note on this clone: The same CDR3 can be traced to other DNA sequences in this sample. The chain combines TRBV19 with TRBJ2-3; D remains ambiguous. The germline V gene has CDR1 LNHDA and CDR2 SQIVND (reference sequence). Trimming took 0 bases from V and 3 from J, leaving 4 bases between them. CDR3 length: 13 residues. Here the CDR3 reads CASSIDSTDTQYF. CDR3 in DNA: TGTGCCAGTAGTATAGACAGTACAGATACGCAGTATTTT. The full variable domain, completed using reference TRBV19 and TRBJ2-3, is DGGITQSPKYLFRKEGQNVTLSCEQNLNHDAMYWYRQDPGQGLRLIYYSQIVNDFQKGDIAEGYSVSREKKESFPLTVTSAQKNPTAFYLCASSIDSTDTQYFGPGTRLTVL.

This chain uses TRBV5-1 with TRBJ1-1, with D possibly TRBD1 on 6 matching bases. Trimming shortened V by 0 bases and J by 1 base, and 10 bases separated the two germline ends. The CDR3 covers 15 residues. Germline CDR1 SGHRS, CDR2 YFSETQ. In nucleotides, the CDR3 is TGCGCCAGCAGCTTGGTCCCGACAGGGAACACTGAAGCTTTCTTT. It is translated as CASSLVPTGNTEAFF. Using reference TRBV5-1 and TRBJ1-1 for the parts outside the CDR3, the full variable domain is KAGVTQTPRYLIKTRGQQVTLSCSPISGHRSVSWYQQTPGQGLQFLFEYFSETQRNKGNFPGRFSGRQFSNSRSEMNVSTLELGDSALYLCASSLVPTGNTEAFFGQGTRLTVV.

Turning to this clone: The same CDR3 also results from other DNA sequences found in this sample. The chain uses TRBV5-1 and TRBJ2-5, with 9 bases identical to TRBD2. V dropped 4 bases and J dropped 3; count of bases not matched to a gene: 7. The CDR3 is 15 amino acids. Germline V gene data show CDR1 as SGHRS and CDR2 as YFSETQ. In DNA form, the CDR3 reads TGCGCCAGCAGCCTTAGCGGGAGTGGGGAAGAGACCCAGTACTTC. Its translation is CASSLSGSGEETQYF.

The chain has TRBV2 and TRBJ2-5; D not certain. Trimming left V 2 bases short and J 0 bases short, with 7 bases between. CDR1 is SNHLY and CDR2 is FYNNEI in the germline V gene. CDR3 length equals 14 residues. The CDR3 spells CASSERRYQETQYF. The CDR3 DNA follows: TGTGCCAGCAGTGAACGGCGCTACCAAGAGACCCAGTACTTC. Variable domain in full (rest from reference TRBV2 and TRBJ2-5): EPEVTQTPSHQVTQMGQEVILRCVPISNHLYFYWYRQILGQKVEFLVSFYNNEISEKSEIFDDQFSVERPDGSNFTLKIRSTKLEDSAMYFCASSERRYQETQYFGPGTRLLVL.

The chain has TRBV6-5 and TRBJ2-2; 7 bases line up with TRBD1. From germline, CDR1 is MNHEY and CDR2 SVGAGI. The CDR3 has 15 amino acids. V dropped 7 bases and J dropped 4; count of bases not matched to a gene: 9. The chain's CDR3 is CASTKGQSATGELFF. The DNA for the CDR3 is TGTGCCAGCACTAAGGGACAGAGTGCCACCGGGGAGCTGTTTTTT.

This chain connects TRBV28 to TRBJ2-7; 7 positions agree with TRBD2. The CDR3 is 13 amino acids. The germline V gene encodes CDR1 MDHEN and CDR2 SYDVKM. The ends lost 5 bases at V and 3 bases at J; junction bases unmatched: 4. The CDR3 reads CASSAGAFYEQYF. The CDR3 DNA is TGTGCCAGCAGTGCGGGAGCGTTCTACGAGCAGTACTTC.

This clone was seen once. The chain uses TRBV5-1 and TRBJ2-1; no clear D gene. The CDR3 has 16 residues. Germline CDR1 reads SGHRS; CDR2 reads YFSETQ. V was shortened by 0 bases and J by 6 bases, with 16 bases between the two germline ends. Here the CDR3 reads CASSLVSSPNGNEQFF. CDR3 sequence (DNA): TGCGCCAGCAGCTTGGTATCCTCCCCTAACGGCAATGAGCAGTTCTTC. Full variable domain (remainder filled in from reference TRBV5-1 and TRBJ2-1): KAGVTQTPRYLIKTRGQQVTLSCSPISGHRSVSWYQQTPGQGLQFLFEYFSETQRNKGNFPGRFSGRQFSNSRSEMNVSTLELGDSALYLCASSLVSSPNGNEQFFGPGTRLTVL.